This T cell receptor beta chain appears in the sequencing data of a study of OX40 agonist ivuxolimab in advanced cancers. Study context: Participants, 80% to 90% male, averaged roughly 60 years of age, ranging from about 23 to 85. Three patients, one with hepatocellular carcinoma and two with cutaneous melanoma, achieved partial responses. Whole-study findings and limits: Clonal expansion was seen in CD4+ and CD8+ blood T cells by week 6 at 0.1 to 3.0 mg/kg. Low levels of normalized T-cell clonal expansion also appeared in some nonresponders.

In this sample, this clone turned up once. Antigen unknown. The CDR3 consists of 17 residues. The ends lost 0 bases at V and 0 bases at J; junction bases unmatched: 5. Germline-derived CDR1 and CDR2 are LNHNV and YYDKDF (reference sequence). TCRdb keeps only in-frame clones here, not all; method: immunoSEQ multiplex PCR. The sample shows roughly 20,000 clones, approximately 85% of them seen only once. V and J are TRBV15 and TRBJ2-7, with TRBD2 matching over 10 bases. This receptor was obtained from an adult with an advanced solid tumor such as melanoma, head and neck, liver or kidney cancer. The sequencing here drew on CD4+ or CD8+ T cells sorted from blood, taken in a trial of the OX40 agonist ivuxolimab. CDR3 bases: TGTGCCACCAGCAGAGAAGGGGTAGCGGGGGGCTCCTACGAGCAGTACTTC. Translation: CATSREGVAGGSYEQYF.